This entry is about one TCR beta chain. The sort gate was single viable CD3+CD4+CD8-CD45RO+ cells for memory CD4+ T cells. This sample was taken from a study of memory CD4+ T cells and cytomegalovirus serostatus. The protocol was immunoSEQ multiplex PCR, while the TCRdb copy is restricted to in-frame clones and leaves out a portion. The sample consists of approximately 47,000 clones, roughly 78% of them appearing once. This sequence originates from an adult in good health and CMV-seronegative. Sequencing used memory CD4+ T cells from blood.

The CDR3 region has the DNA TGTGCCAGCAGTGTACGGGGGGGTCGAGATAATTCACCCCTCCACTTT. Protein: CASSVRGGRDNSPLHF. This rearrangement joins TRBV2 to TRBJ1-6; weak D call: TRBD1 (5 bases). Per the germline V gene, CDR1 is SNHLY and CDR2 is FYNNEI. The CDR3 contains 16 residues. V shed 4 bases and J shed 5 bases, with 15 bases lying between them.